This TCR beta chain was retrieved from a study of T cell responses to AZD1222 COVID-19 vaccine. Germline V lookup: CDR1 LNHDA, CDR2 SQIVND (reference sequence). Between the trimmed V and J ends, which lost 3 bases and 4 bases, there was a span of 10 bases. The length of the CDR3 is 14 residues. General study findings and limits: Within unmutated variant regions lay the reported targets of nearly half of spike-specific TCRs.

To note about this clone: What it binds is not known.

Clones were sequenced by immunoSEQ multiplex PCR, and TCRdb holds only the in-frame ones, with some missing. Of around 130,000 clones listed, roughly nine tenths are singletons. The chain carries TRBV19 and TRBJ1-5; D is possibly TRBD1 (6 bases). This clonotype was obtained from an adult who received the AZD1222 COVID-19 vaccine. This specimen was peripheral blood, taken 28 days after the second AZD1222 dose. CDR3 DNA: TGTGCCAGTAGTATGACAGGTGAAAATCAGCCCCAGCATTTT. Translated: CASSMTGENQPQHF.